This T cell receptor beta chain was documented in a study of immune evolution from preneoplasia to lung adenocarcinoma (dated by TCRdb to the early 2020s). With respect to the entire study: HLA loss of heterozygosity was found in more than 5.5% of AIS, around 14% of MIA and about 32% of ADC lesions, and in no AAH lesions. The study combined immune gene expression, TCR sequencing and multiplex immunofluorescence to profile immune contexture across lung adenocarcinoma precursors and invasive adenocarcinoma. Resected precursor lesions (AAH, AIS, MIA) and invasive adenocarcinomas were compared with paired morphologically normal lung tissue. The sample size depended on which specimens were available, not on a prior power calculation. The immune data were integrated with whole exome sequencing and methylation data from the same cohort of nodules. The overall cohort was made up of fewer than 70 patients with pulmonary nodules who had surgical resection. TCR sequencing data were obtained from 51 patients. The study reported that 90 to 120 samples were used for TCR sequencing. POLYSOLVER was used to infer class I HLA alleles from exome data, and LOHHLA was used to detect allele-specific HLA loss. Here is what the overall study found, with its caveats: Normal lung showed the highest clonality, whereas later-stage lesions appeared to have higher T cell density and diversity but lower clonality. Because every patient came from Japan and China, how well the results apply to Western populations was uncertain. Findings were based on association rather than direct causation; larger cohorts with long-term follow-up and longitudinal biopsies were deemed needed. The highest top T cell clone frequencies were observed in normal lung, and a progressive decrease in top T cell clone frequencies appeared to occur from AAH through AIS, MIA and invasive adenocarcinoma. Compared with EGFR-mutant or double wild-type lesions, KRAS-mutant nodules had the highest T cell clonality.

The immunoSEQ hsTCRbeta Kit was used to sequence TCR beta CDR3 regions from DNA. On the authors' methods: TCR sequencing data were analysed with the ImmunoSEQ Analyzer. T cell clonality was defined as 1 minus Pielou's evenness computed on productive rearrangements. T cell diversity was measured with the inverse Simpson index on productive templates. T cell density was defined as TCR beta template counts normalized to usable DNA, with usable DNA estimated by amplification and sequencing of housekeeping genes. Two-sided Kruskal-Wallis tests were used to compare TCR metrics between histologic stages. The table comes from immuneACCESS by way of TCRdb, which keeps in-frame sequences with V and J called. Part of the clones is missing from these tables; in studies checked, under half for an unresolved V gene and the rest for unknown reasons. The DNA was the basis for D and trimming; V, J and clone size are from that table. The sample profile shows roughly 8,800 clones; 75% to 85% of them were found once. The ten largest clones represent less than 3.5% of the sample.

V is cut by 5 bases and J by 1 base, and the space between the germline ends is 8 bases. The germline V gene (reference sequence) provides CDR1 MNHEY and CDR2 SMNVEV. From the cysteine through the phenylalanine, the CDR3 covers 13 amino acids. Only the CDR3 region is kept as DNA, spanning 39 bases read in frame from base 1. The patients had resection in Japan or China between the mid-2010s and the late 2010s. Two lung cancer pathologists independently reviewed H&E slides to confirm the histologic diagnosis of every case. To enrich premalignant or tumor cells for nucleic acid extraction, macro-dissection was performed after pathologic assessment. The AllPrep DNA/RNA FFPE Kit was used to isolate DNA from FFPE tissue. In regard to this clone: The antigen this receptor binds is unknown. Nothing much larger sits one base from this clone, and base qualities are not available.

The specimen sequenced was FFPE lung adenocarcinoma in situ tissue. Sample cell subset or site, as interpreted from the label and publication: preinvasive adenocarcinoma in situ (AIS). The TCR was taken from a person aged 70 to 80 with lung adenocarcinoma. Here the chain combines TRBV27 and TRBJ2-5, with no D gene named confidently. The CDR3 amino acid sequence is: CASSPYSQETQYF. The sequenced DNA: TGTGCCAGCAGTCCCTACAGCCAAGAGACCCAGTACTTC.